The clone carrying this T cell receptor (beta chain) was found a few times. Its matching antigen is unknown. MiXCR was run by TCRdb on the RT-PCR reads, yielding one entry per CDR3 protein. The sample includes 560,000 or so distinct CDR3 sequences, roughly 8.2% seen only once; the top ten take 10% to 15%. This record belongs to a study of response to subunit inactivated influenza vaccine. Whole-study findings and limits: With each seasonal influenza vaccination, the authors suggested, few new T cells are recruited.

Germline-derived CDR1 and CDR2 are DFQATT and SNEGSKA (reference sequence). Trimming took off 3 bases at V and 2 bases at J, with 7 bases between the two ends. The CDR3 sequence is 12 residues long. Source: PBMCs from blood, taken less than 30 months after vaccination. The rearrangement links TRBV20-1 to TRBJ1-2; no clear D. This TCR was sampled from a man between 50 and 70 years old who received an inactivated influenza vaccine. CDR3 DNA: TGCAGTGCTAGCCAAGAAAACTATGGCTACACCTTC. It is translated as CSASQENYGYTF.